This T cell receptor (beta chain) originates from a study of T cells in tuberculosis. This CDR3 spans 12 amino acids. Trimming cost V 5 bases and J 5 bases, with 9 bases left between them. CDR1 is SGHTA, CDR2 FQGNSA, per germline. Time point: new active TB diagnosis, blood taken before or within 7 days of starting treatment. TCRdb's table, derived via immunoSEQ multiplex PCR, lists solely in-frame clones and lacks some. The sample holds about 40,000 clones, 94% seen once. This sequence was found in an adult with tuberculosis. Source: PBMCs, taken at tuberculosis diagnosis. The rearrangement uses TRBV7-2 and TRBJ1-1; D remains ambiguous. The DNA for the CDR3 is TGTGCCAGCAGCCTTGTACGGACTGAAGCTTTCTTT. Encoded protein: CASSLVRTEAFF.